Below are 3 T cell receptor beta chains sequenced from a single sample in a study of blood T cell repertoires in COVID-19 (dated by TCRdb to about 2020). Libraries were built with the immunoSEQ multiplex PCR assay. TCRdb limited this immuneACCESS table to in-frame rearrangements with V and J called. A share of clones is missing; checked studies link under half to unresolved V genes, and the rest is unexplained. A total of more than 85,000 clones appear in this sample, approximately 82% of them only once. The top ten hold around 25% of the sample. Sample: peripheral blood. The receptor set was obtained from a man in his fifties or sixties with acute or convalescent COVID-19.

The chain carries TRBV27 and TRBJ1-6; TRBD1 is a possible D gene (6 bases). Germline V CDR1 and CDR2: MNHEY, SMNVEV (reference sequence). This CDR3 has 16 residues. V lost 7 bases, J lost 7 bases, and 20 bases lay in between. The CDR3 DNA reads TGTGCCAGCATGGGATGGGGAGCCCAGGGGAATTCACCCCTCCACTTT. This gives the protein CASMGWGAQGNSPLHF.

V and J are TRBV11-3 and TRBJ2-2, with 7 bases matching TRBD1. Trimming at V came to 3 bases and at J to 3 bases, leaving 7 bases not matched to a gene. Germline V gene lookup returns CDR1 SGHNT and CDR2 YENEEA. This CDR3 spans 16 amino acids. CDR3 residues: CASSFPGDSDTGELFF. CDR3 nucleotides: TGTGCCAGCAGCTTCCCCGGGGACAGCGACACCGGGGAGCTGTTTTTT. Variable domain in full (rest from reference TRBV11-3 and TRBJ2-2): EAGVVQSPRYKIIEKKQPVAFWCNPISGHNTLYWYLQNLGQGPELLIRYENEEAVDDSQLPKDRFSAERLKGVDSTLKIQPAELGDSAVYLCASSFPGDSDTGELFFGEGSRLTVL.

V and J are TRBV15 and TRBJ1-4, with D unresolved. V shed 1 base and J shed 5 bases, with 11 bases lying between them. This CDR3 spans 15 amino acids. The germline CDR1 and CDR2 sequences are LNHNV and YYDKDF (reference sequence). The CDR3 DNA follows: TGTGCCACCAGCAGAGCGGGTGGATACAATGAAAAACTGTTTTTT. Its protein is CATSRAGGYNEKLFF. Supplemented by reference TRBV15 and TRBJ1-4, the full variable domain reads DAMVIQNPRYQVTQFGKPVTLSCSQTLNHNVMYWYQQKSSQAPKLLFHYYDKDFNNEADTPDNFQSRRPNTSFCFLDIRSPGLGDTAMYLCATSRAGGYNEKLFFGSGTQLSVL.